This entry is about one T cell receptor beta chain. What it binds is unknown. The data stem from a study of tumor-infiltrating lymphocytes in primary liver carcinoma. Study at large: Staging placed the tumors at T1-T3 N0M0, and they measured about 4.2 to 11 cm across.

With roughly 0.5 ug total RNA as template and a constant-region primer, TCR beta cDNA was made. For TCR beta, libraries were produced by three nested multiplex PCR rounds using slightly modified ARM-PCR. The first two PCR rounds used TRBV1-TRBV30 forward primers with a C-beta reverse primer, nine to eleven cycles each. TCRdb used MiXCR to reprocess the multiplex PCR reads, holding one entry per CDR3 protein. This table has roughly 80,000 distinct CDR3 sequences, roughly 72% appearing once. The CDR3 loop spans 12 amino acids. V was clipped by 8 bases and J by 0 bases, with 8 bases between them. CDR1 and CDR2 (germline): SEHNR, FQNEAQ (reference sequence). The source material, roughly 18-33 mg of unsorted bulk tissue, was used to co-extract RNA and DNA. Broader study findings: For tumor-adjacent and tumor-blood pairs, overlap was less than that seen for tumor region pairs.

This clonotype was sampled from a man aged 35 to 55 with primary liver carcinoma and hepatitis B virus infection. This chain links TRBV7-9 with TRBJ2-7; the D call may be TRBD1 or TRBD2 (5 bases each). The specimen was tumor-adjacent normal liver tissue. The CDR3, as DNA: TGTGCCAGCGGGGACGGCTCCTACGAGCAGTACTTC. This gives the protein CASGDGSYEQYF.